This T cell receptor beta chain was identified during a study of tumor-infiltrating lymphocytes in localized non-small cell lung cancer. As for the study in general: Patients included smokers and never-smokers with various histologies, some sampled after neoadjuvant chemotherapy. From each patient, both tumor and uninvolved lung, non-adjacent to tumor, were sampled.

Findings and caveats of the study: T-cell fraction did not differ between immunotypes IM1 and IM2. Not all patients were TCR sequenced, owing to tissue quantity.

Points on this clone: The antigen is unknown.

Germline V gene sequence: CDR1 SGHRS, CDR2 YFSETQ. The CDR3 is 15 amino acids. The germline V and J ends were trimmed by 0 bases and 8 bases, with 17 bases remaining between them. Method: immunoSEQ multiplex PCR; TCRdb's copy keeps in-frame clones and lacks some. The data show roughly 6,000 clones, less than 75% seen once. Sample: uninvolved lung tissue not adjacent to the tumor. This chain uses TRBV5-1 with TRBJ1-2; weak D call: TRBD1 (5 bases). The clonotype was recovered from a human donor with non-small cell lung cancer. CDR3: CASSLGRVPDQGYTF. CDR3 bases: TGCGCCAGCAGCTTGGGCAGGGTTCCAGATCAAGGCTACACCTTC.